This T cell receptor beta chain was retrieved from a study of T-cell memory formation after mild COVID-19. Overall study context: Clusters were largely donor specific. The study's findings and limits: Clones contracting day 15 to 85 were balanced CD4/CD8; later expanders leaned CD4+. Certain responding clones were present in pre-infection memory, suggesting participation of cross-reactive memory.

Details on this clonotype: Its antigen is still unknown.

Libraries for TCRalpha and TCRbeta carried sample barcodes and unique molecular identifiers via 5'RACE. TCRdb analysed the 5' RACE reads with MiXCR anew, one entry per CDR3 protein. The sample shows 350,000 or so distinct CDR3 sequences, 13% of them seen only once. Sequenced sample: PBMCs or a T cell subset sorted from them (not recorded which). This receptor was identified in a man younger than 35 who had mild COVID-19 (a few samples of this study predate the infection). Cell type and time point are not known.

Here the CDR3 reads CASTSPPLTSAEAFF. The CDR3 nucleotides read TGTGCCAGTACCTCACCGCCTCTGACGTCCGCTGAAGCTTTCTTT. The chain recombines TRBV19 with TRBJ1-1; D gene unclear. The CDR3 extends over 15 amino acids. The V and J ends lost 7 bases and 6 bases respectively, with 21 bases between them. Germline lookup yields CDR1 LNHDA and CDR2 SQIVND (reference sequence). The full variable domain, rest sourced from reference TRBV19 and TRBJ1-1, is DGGITQSPKYLFRKEGQNVTLSCEQNLNHDAMYWYRQDPGQGLRLIYYSQIVNDFQKGDIAEGYSVSREKKESFPLTVTSAQKNPTAFYLCASTSPPLTSAEAFFGQGTRLTVV.